The rows below give T cell receptor beta chains drawn from one sample of a study of shared clonotypes between healthy human individuals. Produced via immunoSEQ multiplex PCR; TCRdb's table is partial and in-frame only. The sample has about 2.4 million clones; 93% are singletons. The sequenced material came from naive CD4+ T cells from PBMCs. All receptors derive from a man aged 18-30 years in good health. Some clones in this sample may be carry-over from other donors' samples. The CDR3 runs from the conserved cysteine through the conserved F or W. Each record gives: D gene, V gene, CDR3 length, J gene, clone size, CDR3 protein, CDR3 DNA. The D gene is left open where the match is weak. Not all rows give a size; the values are once, few, many and, for expanded clones, a class.

.	TRBV7-9	14	TRBJ1-5	.	CASSLTGPNQPQHF	TGTGCCAGCAGCTTAACTGGGCCTAATCAGCCCCAGCATTTT
.	TRBV5-1	13	TRBJ2-5	.	CASSLAGGETQYF	TGCGCCAGCAGCTTGGCAGGAGGTGAGACCCAGTACTTC
.	TRBV5-4	16	TRBJ1-2	.	CASSLGGAAGDYGYTF	TGTGCCAGCAGCTTGGGAGGGGCAGCCGGGGACTATGGCTACACCTTC
TRBD2	TRBV5-4	16	TRBJ2-1	.	CASSLGLAGAGHEQFF	TGTGCCAGCAGCCTGGGACTAGCGGGAGCCGGCCATGAGCAGTTCTTC
.	TRBV5-4	17	TRBJ1-3	.	CASSLAIDGSTGNTIYF	TGTGCCAGCAGCTTGGCCATTGACGGATCAACTGGAAACACCATATATTTT
TRBD2	TRBV6-1	15	TRBJ2-5	.	CASSEASGRVETQYF	TGTGCCAGCAGTGAAGCGAGCGGGAGGGTGGAGACCCAGTACTTC
.	TRBV6-5	12	TRBJ1-2	few	CASSQLGRGYTF	TGTGCCAGCAGTCAACTCGGAAGGGGCTACACCTTC
.	TRBV5-6	13	TRBJ1-1	once	CASSPVGNTEAFF	TGTGCCAGCAGCCCCGTGGGCAACACTGAAGCTTTCTTT
TRBD2	TRBV6-6	16	TRBJ2-1	.	CASSPPRAGGYNEQFF	TGTGCCAGCAGCCCCCCCCGGGCGGGAGGATACAATGAGCAGTTCTTC
.	TRBV19	17	TRBJ1-3	.	CASTPLWGSGSGNTIYF	TGTGCCAGTACCCCGCTTTGGGGGAGCGGCTCTGGAAACACCATATATTTT
.	TRBV29-1	13	TRBJ2-5	.	CSVDRGTQETQYF	TGCAGCGTTGATAGGGGGACCCAAGAGACCCAGTACTTC
.	TRBV7-2	13	TRBJ1-2	.	CASSLSPGYGYTF	TGTGCCAGCAGCTTATCCCCGGGGTATGGCTACACCTTC
TRBD2	TRBV11-2	15	TRBJ2-7	.	CASSAQAGGPYEQYF	TGTGCCAGTTCGGCCCAGGCGGGAGGGCCCTACGAGCAGTACTTC
TRBD2	TRBV5-1	15	TRBJ2-1	.	CASSLGLAGLKEQFF	TGCGCCAGCAGCTTGGGACTAGCGGGATTAAAGGAGCAGTTCTTC
.	TRBV6-5	13	TRBJ1-1	.	CASYKTGNTEAFF	TGTGCCAGCTACAAGACAGGGAACACTGAAGCTTTCTTT
.	TRBV29-1	12	TRBJ2-7	few	CSVGTPPYEQYF	TGCAGCGTTGGAACCCCCCCGTACGAGCAGTACTTC
.	TRBV14	13	TRBJ2-1	.	CASSQDRHNEQFF	TGTGCCAGCAGCCAAGATAGGCACAATGAGCAGTTCTTC
.	TRBV7-9	14	TRBJ1-3	.	CASTSGDSGNTIYF	TGTGCCAGCACCTCCGGGGACTCTGGAAACACCATATATTTT
TRBD2	TRBV19	14	TRBJ2-1	.	CASSQTGRNNEQFF	TGTGCCAGTAGTCAGACCGGGAGGAACAATGAGCAGTTCTTC
.	TRBV5-4	15	TRBJ2-3	.	CASSYRLPAEGTQYF	TGTGCCAGCAGCTATAGACTGCCAGCTGAAGGTACGCAGTATTTT
TRBD1	TRBV7-2	16	TRBJ1-5	.	CASSLTGGKGNQPQHF	TGTGCCAGCAGCTTAACAGGGGGCAAAGGAAATCAGCCCCAGCATTTT
TRBD2	TRBV29-1	16	TRBJ2-1	once	CSARPIAGLAGVEQFF	TGCAGCGCTAGGCCAATAGCGGGACTAGCGGGAGTTGAGCAGTTCTTC
TRBD1	TRBV5-1	15	TRBJ2-2	.	CASSLGQVDPGELFF	TGCGCCAGCAGCCTGGGACAGGTGGATCCCGGGGAGCTGTTTTTT
TRBD1	TRBV6-5	13	TRBJ1-2	.	CASRQTGVVGYTF	TGTGCCAGCAGACAAACAGGGGTTGTTGGCTACACCTTC
TRBD2	TRBV6-5	15	TRBJ2-3	.	CASSYRLADTDTQYF	TGTGCCAGCAGTTACCGACTAGCGGATACAGATACGCAGTATTTT
TRBD1	TRBV7-3	13	TRBJ1-2	.	CASSSQQGYGYTF	TGTGCCAGCAGCTCCCAACAGGGGTATGGCTACACCTTC
TRBD2	TRBV28	16	TRBJ2-3	.	CASTRLAGVGRDTQYF	TGTGCCAGCACCCGGCTAGCGGGAGTAGGACGAGATACGCAGTATTTT
TRBD1	TRBV18	16	TRBJ2-3	.	CASSPNRGRGTDTQYF	TGTGCCAGCTCACCAAACAGGGGACGGGGCACAGATACGCAGTATTTT
.	TRBV10-1	14	TRBJ1-5	.	CASSELGFNQPQHF	TGCGCCAGCAGTGAGTTAGGGTTCAATCAGCCCCAGCATTTT
TRBD2	TRBV15	16	TRBJ2-3	.	CATSRDRLAGENTQYF	TGTGCCACCAGCAGAGATCGTTTAGCGGGAGAAAATACGCAGTATTTT
TRBD2	TRBV4-1	17	TRBJ2-7	.	CASSQDGVSGRWYEQYF	TGCGCCAGCAGCCAAGATGGGGTTAGCGGGAGATGGTACGAGCAGTACTTC
.	TRBV5-8	16	TRBJ1-5	.	CASSLSPGDSNQPQHF	TGTGCCAGCAGCTTGTCGCCAGGTGATAGCAATCAGCCCCAGCATTTT
.	TRBV18	12	TRBJ1-4	few	CASSPTNEKLFF	TGTGCCAGCTCACCAACTAATGAAAAACTGTTTTTT
TRBD1	TRBV6-1	13	TRBJ1-1	once	CASSDTGGTEAFF	TGTGCCAGCAGTGACACAGGGGGCACTGAAGCTTTCTTT
TRBD1	TRBV2	16	TRBJ1-2	.	CASRGQGTAFLYGYTF	TGTGCCAGCAGGGGCCAGGGGACAGCTTTCCTCTATGGCTACACCTTC